The rows below give T cell receptor beta chains drawn from one sample of a study of early T cells in non-severe SARS-CoV-2 infection. TCRdb used MiXCR to reprocess the 5' RACE reads, holding one entry per CDR3 protein. Of approximately 30,000 distinct CDR3 sequences in the sample, approximately 5% are singletons; the top ten hold around 23%. The specimen was whole blood. These receptors were obtained from an adult who was a healthcare worker with PCR-confirmed SARS-CoV-2 infection or an uninfected control (not recorded which). CDR3s include the opening cysteine and the closing phenylalanine or tryptophan. A D gene is named only where the DNA matches it firmly. Clone size is shown for a subset of rows, as once, few, many or a class of expanded clone.

v_gene	j_gene	d_gene	abundance	CDR3nt	CDR3aa
TRBV7-9	TRBJ2-2	NA	many	TGTGCCAGCAGCGCACAGGGTGCCGGGGAGCTGTTTTTT	CASSAQGAGELFF
TRBV10-3	TRBJ1-6	NA	few	TGTGCCATCAGCCCTGACAGTTATAATTCACCCCTCCACTTT	CAISPDSYNSPLHF
TRBV11-2	TRBJ2-1	TRBD2	NA	TGTGCCAGCAGCTTTGTCGGGAGGTCCTACAATGAGCAGTTCTTC	CASSFVGRSYNEQFF
TRBV4-2	TRBJ2-2	NA	many	TGTGCCAGCAGCCAGACCATTGAGGGGACCGGGGAGCTGTTTTTT	CASSQTIEGTGELFF
TRBV7-7	TRBJ2-1	TRBD2	NA	TGTGCTAGCAGCTTCCAACCCCTAGCGGGAGGGAACAATGAGCAGTTCTTC	CASSFQPLAGGNNEQFF
TRBV2	TRBJ1-2	NA	NA	TGTGCCAGCAGTGACTCCCGGACCGCTAACTATGGCTACACCTTC	CASSDSRTANYGYTF
TRBV7-9	TRBJ1-1	TRBD1	many	TGTGCCAGCAGCTTAGCACAGGGGTCGATGGGAGCTTTCTTT	CASSLAQGSMGAFF
TRBV7-6	TRBJ2-1	TRBD2	many	TGTGCCAGCAGCTTACCAGCGGGAGGGGCCAGGTTAGCGTCCGACAATGAGCAGTTCTTC	CASSLPAGGARLASDNEQFF
TRBV24-1	TRBJ2-1	NA	many	TGTGCCACCAGTGTCAGCTCCTACAATGAGCAGTTCTTC	CATSVSSYNEQFF
TRBV7-2	TRBJ2-7	TRBD2	many	TGTGCCAGCAGCTCCCGCGGGGGTTGGTACGAGCAGTACTTC	CASSSRGGWYEQYF
TRBV7-3	TRBJ2-5	NA	NA	TGTGCCAGCAGCTTGCCGACTAGTGGGGTAGAGACCCAGTACTTC	CASSLPTSGVETQYF
TRBV28	TRBJ1-2	TRBD1	few	TGTGCCAGCAGTCGAAATACAGGGGGCCTTGGCTATGGCTACACCTTC	CASSRNTGGLGYGYTF
TRBV20-1	TRBJ1-5	NA	many	TGCAGTGCTAGAGTTCCAGGGACAACGTATAGCAATCAGCCCCAGCATTTT	CSARVPGTTYSNQPQHF
TRBV12-3/TRBV12-4	TRBJ2-3	TRBD2	medium-sized	TGTGCCAGCAGATCAAGCGGGGGGAGCACAGATACGCAGTATTTT	CASRSSGGSTDTQYF
TRBV19	TRBJ2-5	NA	NA	TGTGCCAGTAGCCGTGCGTTCGGGGAGACCCAGTACTTC	CASSRAFGETQYF
TRBV28	TRBJ2-1	TRBD2	NA	TGTGCCAGCAGCATAGCGGGAGGTATTCACAATGAGCAGTTCTTC	CASSIAGGIHNEQFF
TRBV6-1	TRBJ2-2	TRBD1	NA	TGTGCCAGCAGTGGTATAGGGGGCGACACCGGGGAGCTGTTTTTT	CASSGIGGDTGELFF
TRBV21-1	TRBJ2-5	NA	many	TGTGCCAGCAGCAAAGTGGGAGGAGCGGGGCCCCAAGAGACCCAGTACTTC	CASSKVGGAGPQETQYF
TRBV12-3/TRBV12-4	TRBJ1-6	NA	many	TGTGCCAGCAGTTTACCGGGACATGAGGCGTCACCCCTCCACTTT	CASSLPGHEASPLHF
TRBV7-2	TRBJ2-1	NA	many	TGTGCCAGCAGCTATTTCGGGACAACAATCGTCTTTCAGTTCTTC	CASSYFGTTIVFQFF
TRBV12-3/TRBV12-4	TRBJ2-7	TRBD1	NA	TGTGCCAGCACCTACACAGGGGACGAGCAGTACTTC	CASTYTGDEQYF
TRBV7-9	TRBJ2-3	TRBD1	many	TGTGCCAGCAGCGGAATCCCCGGACAGGACGGGCAGTATTTT	CASSGIPGQDGQYF
TRBV20-1	TRBJ2-1	NA	many	TGCAGTGCTAATGGTAGGCCCCAAGATGAGCAGTTCTTC	CSANGRPQDEQFF
TRBV7-8	TRBJ2-1	NA	many	TGTGCCAGCAGCTTTTACCGAACCAACAATGAGCAGTTCTTC	CASSFYRTNNEQFF
TRBV10-1	TRBJ2-1	TRBD2	NA	TGCGCCAGCAGTGGGGGTTCGACTAGCGGGAGGGCCAATGAGCAGTTCTTC	CASSGGSTSGRANEQFF
TRBV30	TRBJ2-3	TRBD2	many	TGTGCCTGGAGTGTTGGTCTAGCGGGAGGAATCACAGATACGCAGTATTTT	CAWSVGLAGGITDTQYF
TRBV28	TRBJ1-1	NA	many	TGTGCCAGCAGTCCCCCCCTACCGGTTTACACTGAAGCTTTCTTT	CASSPPLPVYTEAFF